Listed here are 22 T cell receptor beta chains from one sample, sequenced in a study of T-cell memory formation after mild COVID-19. TCRdb called the 5' RACE reads again in MiXCR, with one record for every CDR3 protein. The sample lists 200,000 to 300,000 distinct CDR3 sequences, over 15% occurring once. The sequenced sample was PBMCs or a T cell subset sorted from them (not recorded which). Source of these receptors: a man in his late teens or twenties who had mild COVID-19 (a few samples of this study predate the infection). Cell type and time point are not known.

The CDR3, as DNA: TGTGCCAGCAGTTACTCGTCGTACCACAGGGGTGGCGCCGGGGAGCTGTTTTTT. Translated, it gives CASSYSSYHRGGAGELFF. The rearrangement links TRBV6-6 to TRBJ2-2; 7 nucleotides agree with TRBD1. The CDR3 spans 18 residues. Germline V gives CDR1 MNHNY, CDR2 SVGAGI (reference sequence). The V and J ends lost 0 bases and 6 bases, in that order; junction bases with no gene match: 13.

This clonotype was seen a few times. The V gene is TRBV29-1, the J gene TRBJ1-5, with D possibly being TRBD1 (5 bases). CDR1 SQVTM and CDR2 ANQGSEA come from the germline V gene. The CDR3 extends over 14 amino acids. V shed 7 bases and J shed 3 bases, with 16 bases lying between them. The CDR3 here is CSGLFEGANQPQHF. The CDR3 nucleotides read TGCAGCGGTCTCTTTGAAGGGGCCAATCAGCCCCAGCATTTT.

This clonotype was picked up many times. The chain carries TRBV12-3 or TRBV12-4 and TRBJ1-5; D possibly corresponds to TRBD1 (5 bases). This CDR3 is built from 15 residues. Trimming removed 0 bases from V and 2 bases from J, with 8 bases in between. The CDR3 loop reads CASSLALGGNQPQHF. In DNA form, the CDR3 reads TGTGCCAGCAGTTTAGCTCTAGGGGGCAATCAGCCCCAGCATTTT.

The chain is built from TRBV7-9 and TRBJ2-5; either TRBD1 or TRBD2 may supply D (5 bases each). Deletions cut 0 bases from V and 4 bases from J, with 9 bases between. Germline CDR1 and CDR2: SEHNR and FQNEAQ (reference sequence). This CDR3 is built from 14 residues. The CDR3, as DNA: TGTGCCAGCAGCTTAGCCCGGGACGGAGAGACCCAGTACTTC. Translated: CASSLARDGETQYF.

This clonotype has just a few counts. The rearrangement joins TRBV5-1 to TRBJ2-3; possibly TRBD2 for D (6 bases). The V and J ends lost 6 bases and 0 bases respectively, with 14 bases between them. Germline V gene data show CDR1 as SGHRS and CDR2 as YFSETQ. The CDR3 contains 15 residues. The CDR3: CASTGPGTSTDTQYF. The DNA for the CDR3 is TGCGCCAGCACCGGGCCGGGGACTAGCACAGATACGCAGTATTTT.

This chain connects TRBV4-2 to TRBJ2-3; a possible D gene is TRBD2 (5 bases). The germline V and J ends were trimmed by 7 bases and 2 bases, with 13 bases remaining between them. Germline lookup yields CDR1 LGHNA and CDR2 YNFKEQ. The CDR3 has 14 residues. The CDR3 sequence is CASMPSRDTDTQYF. DNA of the CDR3: TGTGCCAGCATGCCCTCCCGGGACACAGATACGCAGTATTTT.

This chain joins TRBV5-1 and TRBJ2-7; TRBD1 is a possible D gene (5 bases). The CDR3 totals 15 residues. The V end lost 0 bases, the J end lost 5 bases, and 15 bases lay between the germline ends. Germline lookup yields CDR1 SGHRS and CDR2 YFSETQ. CDR3 in amino acids: CASSLEGQGSDEQYV. CDR3 nucleotide sequence: TGCGCCAGCAGCTTGGAAGGGCAGGGCAGCGACGAGCAGTACGTC.

This clonotype was picked up a small number of times. This sequence joins TRBV4-2 and TRBJ2-2; no definite D call. CDR3 length: 15 amino acids. Germline values: CDR1 LGHNA, CDR2 YNFKEQ. V was shortened by 3 bases and J by 4 bases, with 12 bases between the two germline ends. The CDR3 region has the DNA TGTGCCAGCAGCCAGGCGGTTTCGGGCACCGGGGAGCTGTTTTTT. Translated, it gives CASSQAVSGTGELFF.

The chain recombines TRBV20-1 with TRBJ2-1; D unresolved. The germline V gene has CDR1 DFQATT and CDR2 SNEGSKA (reference sequence). Trimming removed 3 bases from V and 2 bases from J, with 8 bases in between. The CDR3 runs to 13 residues. CDR3: CSASVLTYNEQFF. CDR3 DNA: TGCAGTGCTAGTGTTCTAACCTACAATGAGCAGTTCTTC.

The chain couples TRBV7-8 to TRBJ2-7; TRBD2 is a possible D gene (6 bases). This CDR3 is built from 16 residues. Germline V gene lookup returns CDR1 SGHVS and CDR2 FQNEAQ. V lost 0 bases to trimming and J lost 0 bases, with 12 bases between them. The CDR3 nucleotides are TGTGCCAGCAGCTTAGCGACAGCGGGCTCCTCCTACGAGCAGTACTTC. It translates to CASSLATAGSSYEQYF.

There are a few counts of this clonotype. V gene TRBV4-3 combines with J gene TRBJ1-2, with TRBD1 matching over 7 bases. Losses at the gene ends were 5 bases for V and 10 bases for J; bases not matched to a gene: 10. This CDR3 comprises 13 residues. CDR1 and CDR2 from the germline V gene are LGHNA and YSLEER. CDR3 coding DNA: TGCGCCAGCAGCGACATGTTACAGGGGACCTACACCTTC. Residues: CASSDMLQGTYTF.

The rearrangement joins TRBV18 to TRBJ2-3; D may be TRBD1 or TRBD2 (5 bases each). Looked up from germline, CDR1 is KGHSH and CDR2 is LQKENI. This CDR3 contains 17 residues. The ends were cut back, 2 bases at V and 2 bases at J, with 17 bases in the middle. The CDR3 is CASSPVAGTVSTDTQYF. DNA for the CDR3: TGTGCCAGCTCACCAGTGGCAGGGACGGTCTCCACAGATACGCAGTATTTT.

V gene TRBV5-6 combines with J gene TRBJ2-1; no clear D gene. Germline lookup yields CDR1 SGHDT and CDR2 YYEEEE. Trimming removed 0 bases at V and 6 bases at J, with 13 bases between. The CDR3 loop spans 15 amino acids. CDR3 protein: CASSLVGSSSNEQFF. In DNA form, the CDR3 reads TGTGCCAGCAGCTTGGTTGGGTCTTCTAGCAATGAGCAGTTCTTC.

This sequence joins TRBV11-3 and TRBJ2-5; D is perhaps TRBD2 (5 bases). The V gene lost 3 bases and the J gene lost 5 bases, with 13 bases spanning the gap. The CDR3 covers 14 residues. Germline V gives CDR1 SGHNT, CDR2 YENEEA. CDR3 in DNA: TGTGCCAGCAGCTTTGGGCGGGTCGTGGAGACCCAGTACTTC. As protein: CASSFGRVVETQYF.

Remarks on this clonotype: Mismatch with germline at one junction end may stem from a read error. This sequence joins TRBV4-3 and TRBJ2-1; a possible D gene is TRBD2 (7 bases). The CDR3 has 17 residues. From germline, CDR1 is LGHNA and CDR2 YSLEER. The CDR3 spells CDSSQDPGGLIYNEQFF. For the CDR3, the DNA is TGCGACAGCAGCCAAGATCCCGGGGGGCTAATCTACAATGAGCAGTTCTTC.

This clonotype was detected a few times. CDR3 nucleotides: TGTGCCAGCAGGTTCCGGGACGGTCCCTACGAGCAGTACTTC. Its translation: CASRFRDGPYEQYF. The J gene is TRBJ2-7, the V gene TRBV2; D tentatively fits TRBD1 or TRBD2 (5 bases each). V lost 6 bases to trimming and J lost 2 bases, with 14 bases between them. The CDR3 spans 14 residues. CDR1 and CDR2 from the germline V gene are SNHLY and FYNNEI.

This clonotype was observed a few times. CDR3 DNA: TGTGCCAGTACCCAAGGGACAGGGCTCGCAACTAATGAAAAACTGTTTTTT. Protein: CASTQGTGLATNEKLFF. The chain is built from TRBV19 and TRBJ1-4; TRBD1 aligns across 9 bases. Germline V CDR1 and CDR2: LNHDA, SQIVND (reference sequence). The CDR3 runs 17 residues. V lost 7 bases to trimming and J lost 0 bases; unmatched junction nucleotides: 9.

The genes are TRBV5-4 and TRBJ2-3, with D possibly being TRBD2 (5 bases). CDR3 size: 15 residues. Trimming pared 4 bases from V and 5 bases from J, leaving 17 bases between. Germline values: CDR1 SGHNT, CDR2 YYREEE (reference sequence). Written as DNA, the CDR3 is TGTGCCAGCAGCCAAGGAGGCCCAATGGGAGATACGCAGTATTTT. As protein: CASSQGGPMGDTQYF.

The J gene is TRBJ1-1, the V gene TRBV7-9, with 9 bases lining up with TRBD1. The J segment lost 5 bases and the V segment lost 5 bases, leaving 9 bases of the junction unmatched. This CDR3 contains 15 residues. Germline loops: CDR1 SEHNR, CDR2 FQNEAQ (reference sequence). The CDR3 here is CASSRTQGAGTEAFF. The CDR3 coding sequence is TGTGCCAGCAGCCGAACACAGGGGGCGGGAACTGAAGCTTTCTTT.

The chain combines TRBV15 with TRBJ1-1, with D perhaps matching TRBD1 (5 bases). There are 13 residues in the CDR3. Trimming removed 1 base from V and 4 bases from J, with 7 bases in between. Germline loops: CDR1 LNHNV, CDR2 YYDKDF (reference sequence). The chain's CDR3 is CATSRAGPTEAFF. CDR3 nucleotide sequence: TGTGCCACCAGCAGAGCAGGGCCCACTGAAGCTTTCTTT.

The chain's CDR3 is CASSLSGPQETQYF. The CDR3 nucleotides read TGTGCCAGCAGCTTATCGGGGCCGCAAGAGACCCAGTACTTC. The chain joins TRBV11-1 to TRBJ2-5; D may match TRBD1 or TRBD2 (5 bases each). V lost 2 bases and J lost 2, with 9 bases in between. The CDR3 loop spans 14 amino acids. From germline, CDR1 is SGHAT and CDR2 FQDESV (reference sequence). The variable domain in full, with the rest retrieved from reference TRBV11-1 and TRBJ2-5, is EAEVAQSPRYKITEKSQAVAFWCDPISGHATLYWYRQILGQGPELLVQFQDESVVDDSQLPKDRFSAERLKGVDSTLKIQPAELGDSAMYLCASSLSGPQETQYFGPGTRLLVL.

The chain has TRBV20-1 and TRBJ2-5; tentative D call: TRBD1 (6 bases). Trimming took 6 bases from V and 5 from J, leaving 13 bases between them. Looked up from germline, CDR1 is DFQATT and CDR2 is SNEGSKA (reference sequence). There are 12 residues in the CDR3. The CDR3 sequence: CSAQQGGETQYF. The CDR3 coding sequence is TGCAGTGCCCAACAGGGTGGTGAGACCCAGTACTTC.